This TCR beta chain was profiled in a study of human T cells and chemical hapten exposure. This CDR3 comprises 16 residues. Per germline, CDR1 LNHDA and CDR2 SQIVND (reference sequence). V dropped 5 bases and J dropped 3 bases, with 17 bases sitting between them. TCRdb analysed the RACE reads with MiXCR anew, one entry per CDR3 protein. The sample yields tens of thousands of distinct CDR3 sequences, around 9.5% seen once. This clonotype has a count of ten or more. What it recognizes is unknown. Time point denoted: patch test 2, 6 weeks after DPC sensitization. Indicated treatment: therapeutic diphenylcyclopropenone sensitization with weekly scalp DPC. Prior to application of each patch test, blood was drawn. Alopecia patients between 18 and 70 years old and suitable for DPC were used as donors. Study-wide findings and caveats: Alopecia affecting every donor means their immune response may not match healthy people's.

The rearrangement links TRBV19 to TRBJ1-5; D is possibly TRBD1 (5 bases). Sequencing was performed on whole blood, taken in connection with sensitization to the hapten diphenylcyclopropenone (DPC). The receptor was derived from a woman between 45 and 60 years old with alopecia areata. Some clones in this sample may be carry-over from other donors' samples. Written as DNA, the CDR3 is TGTGCCAGTAGTCCCCGTGGTCAGGGTCCCAATCAGCCCCAGCATTTT. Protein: CASSPRGQGPNQPQHF. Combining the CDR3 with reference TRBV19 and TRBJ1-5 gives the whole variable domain DGGITQSPKYLFRKEGQNVTLSCEQNLNHDAMYWYRQDPGQGLRLIYYSQIVNDFQKGDIAEGYSVSREKKESFPLTVTSAQKNPTAFYLCASSPRGQGPNQPQHFGDGTRLSIL.